This T cell receptor beta chain was documented in a study of beta chain features in type 1 diabetes. Study-level findings and limits: Shortening of TCRB CDR3s, moderate but significant, appeared in all four CD4+ subsets of Type 1 diabetes patients. Type 1 diabetes patients showed fewer insertions and more deletions at VDJ junctions.

Sorted cells reached over 98% purity in every population. As regards this clone: Its specificity is not known.

Expressed TCRB transcripts were sequenced, since all the RNA that had been isolated was reverse transcribed. Sequenced by immunoSEQ multiplex PCR; TCRdb stores in-frame clones only, minus some. The sample includes 500,000 to 850,000 clones, over 13% seen only once; the top ten take 0.04%. The CDR3 totals 15 residues. The germline gives CDR1 MNHEY, CDR2 SVGAGI. With 5 bases clipped from V and 6 bases from J, the junction kept 7 bases outside the gene matches. Sequencing was done on a sample of naive CD4+ T cells from blood. The receptor's source is a man aged 18 to 29 with type 1 diabetes. The chain has TRBV6-5 and TRBJ1-4; 9 bases fit TRBD1. Here the CDR3 DNA reads TGTGCCAGCAGTGGCACAGGGGGCGAATATGAAAAACTGTTTTTT. Residues: CASSGTGGEYEKLFF.